What follows are 5 T cell receptor beta chains derived from one specimen sequenced in a study of cytomegalovirus exposure and HLA in healthy donors. Primers for the PCR totalled 60 Vbeta and 13 Jbeta. The method was immunoSEQ multiplex PCR; TCRdb's version includes in-frame clones alone and lacks a portion of them. The sample totals about 53,000 clones; its top ten clones hold roughly 12%. The sample consisted of PBMCs. These receptors originate from a young man in good health and CMV-seropositive.

On this clone itself: Different DNA sequences within this sample yield the same CDR3. The chain recombines TRBV28 with TRBJ1-1, with D possibly TRBD1 on 6 matching bases. This CDR3 has 14 amino acids. Germline V lookup: CDR1 MDHEN, CDR2 SYDVKM. The germline V and J ends were trimmed by 6 bases and 6 bases, with 17 bases remaining between them. The CDR3 nucleotides read TGTGCCAGCAGCCAGTTTACAGGGCGGGCTGAAGCTTTCTTT. As protein: CASSQFTGRAEAFF.

The V gene is TRBV7-2, the J gene TRBJ2-2; D is uncertain. V was clipped by 1 base and J by 2 bases, with 5 bases between them. Per germline, CDR1 SGHTA and CDR2 FQGNSA. This CDR3 has 14 amino acids. This CDR3 reads CASSLVLNTGELFF. In DNA form, the CDR3 reads TGTGCCAGCAGCTTAGTACTAAACACCGGGGAGCTGTTTTTT.

The chain combines TRBV6-5 with TRBJ1-1; 8 nucleotides align to TRBD1. CDR3 length: 12 amino acids. The germline V gene encodes CDR1 MNHEY and CDR2 SVGAGI. Germline trimming cut 6 bases from V and 6 bases from J; bases unmatched to any gene: 3. In DNA form, the CDR3 reads TGTGCCAGCAGAGACAGGGGCCCTGAAGCTTTCTTT. This gives the protein CASRDRGPEAFF.

The gene calls are TRBV11-3 and TRBJ2-3; 13 bases fit TRBD2. The germline gives CDR1 SGHNT, CDR2 YENEEA. The CDR3 has 18 amino acids. V shed 0 bases, J shed 8 bases, and the junction held 11 bases outside the gene matches. CDR3 in DNA: TGTGCCAGCAGCTTAGACCCAACCGGACTAGCGGGAGAGGGTACGCAGTATTTT. Protein product: CASSLDPTGLAGEGTQYF.

V usage is TRBV9 and J usage is TRBJ2-1; 11 nucleotides line up with TRBD2. The junction had 9 bases not matched to a gene; V was cut back by 3 bases and J by 10 bases. The germline CDR1 and CDR2 sequences are SGDLS and YYNGEE. There are 15 residues in the CDR3. The CDR3 DNA follows: TGTGCCAGCAGCGACTCTGGTAGCGGGAGGGCCGAGCAGTTCTTC. It translates to CASSDSGSGRAEQFF.